This is a list of T cell receptor beta chains from one sample in a study of T cell repertoires in ileal Crohn's disease. TCRdb keeps only in-frame clones here, not all; method: immunoSEQ multiplex PCR. The table shows some 14,000 clones, with about 71% occurring only once. Sequenced material: ileal tissue. The source of these receptors is an adult with Crohn's disease. CDR3s include the opening cysteine and the closing phenylalanine or tryptophan. D genes are given only for firm matches. Clone size appears in some rows only: once, few, many, or a class for an expanded clone.

cdr3_aa	cdr3_nt	v_call	j_call	clone_size	d_call	cdr3_length
CASSLEFSGPASGEQYF	TGTGCCAGCAGCTTAGAATTTTCCGGGCCGGCGAGCGGCGAGCAGTACTTC	TRBV7-9	TRBJ2-7	.	.	17
CASSDRRVTNTGELFF	TGTGCCAGCAGTGACCGACGGGTAACGAACACCGGGGAGCTGTTTTTT	TRBV6-1	TRBJ2-2	.	.	16
CASSSDRINEKLFF	TGTGCCAGCAGCTCCGACAGGATTAATGAAAAACTGTTTTTT	TRBV5-4	TRBJ1-4	.	.	14
CATGTGHHEQYF	TGTGCCACCGGGACAGGGCACCACGAGCAGTACTTC	TRBV27	TRBJ2-7	.	TRBD1	12
CASSLSTDTQYF	TGTGCCAGCAGTTTAAGCACAGATACGCAGTATTTT	TRBV25-1	TRBJ2-3	.	.	12
CAKDRGNYGYTF	TGCGCCAAGGACAGGGGGAACTATGGCTACACCTTC	TRBV23-1	TRBJ1-2	.	TRBD1	12
CASSLGPARRKGNTIYF	TGTGCCAGCAGCTTAGGTCCGGCCCGACGAAAGGGAAACACCATATATTTT	TRBV7-9	TRBJ1-3	few	.	17
CASSPGQGNSPLHF	TGTGCCAGCAGCCCTGGACAGGGCAATTCACCCCTCCACTTT	TRBV7-9	TRBJ1-6	.	TRBD1	14
CASSLVRGQGKNTGELFF	TGTGCCAGCAGCTTAGTTCGGGGACAGGGAAAAAACACCGGGGAGCTGTTTTTT	TRBV7-3	TRBJ2-2	.	TRBD1	18
CAISESVGFNQPQHF	TGTGCCATCAGTGAGTCGGTGGGTTTCAATCAGCCCCAGCATTTT	TRBV10-3	TRBJ1-5	.	.	15
CASSSGHFSGNTIYF	TGTGCCAGCAGTTCTGGACACTTCTCTGGAAACACCATATATTTT	TRBV2	TRBJ1-3	.	.	15
CASSPRTFFVNGYTF	TGTGCCAGCAGTCCCCGGACATTCTTCGTAAATGGCTACACCTTC	TRBV2	TRBJ1-2	.	.	15
CASGLGTGGLTDTQYF	TGTGCTAGTGGTTTGGGGACAGGGGGTTTGACAGATACGCAGTATTTT	TRBV12-5	TRBJ2-3	once	TRBD1	16
CASSLGSGANVLTF	TGTGCCAGCAGTTTGGGGTCTGGGGCCAACGTCCTGACTTTC	TRBV27	TRBJ2-6	.	.	14
CAISDGLALGEQYF	TGTGCCATCAGTGACGGACTAGCGTTGGGAGAGCAGTACTTC	TRBV10-3	TRBJ2-7	.	TRBD2	14
CASTHRGRGYTF	TGTGCCAGCACGCACAGGGGTCGTGGCTACACCTTC	TRBV6-5	TRBJ1-2	once	TRBD1	12
CASSIAGAGDYEQYF	TGTGCCAGTAGTATAGCCGGAGCGGGGGACTACGAGCAGTACTTC	TRBV19	TRBJ2-7	.	TRBD2	15
CASSPAGGTEAFF	TGTGCCAGCAGCCCGGCAGGGGGGACTGAAGCTTTCTTT	TRBV7-3	TRBJ1-1	.	TRBD1	13
CASSGDRGNSPLHF	TGTGCCAGCAGTGGGGACAGGGGTAATTCACCCCTCCACTTT	TRBV2	TRBJ1-6	few	TRBD1	14
CASSPSGGNTGELFF	TGTGCCAGCAGTCCTAGCGGGGGAAACACCGGGGAGCTGTTTTTT	TRBV7-2	TRBJ2-2	.	TRBD2	15
CASSLTQEYGYTF	TGTGCCAGCAGCTTAACCCAGGAATATGGCTACACCTTC	TRBV7-9	TRBJ1-2	.	.	13
CASSLTYYEQYF	TGTGCCAGCAGCTTAACGTACTACGAGCAGTACTTC	TRBV7-2	TRBJ2-7	.	.	12
CASSESGEGQNSPLHF	TGTGCCAGCAGTGAATCGGGTGAGGGGCAGAATTCACCCCTCCACTTT	TRBV25-1	TRBJ1-6	few	.	16
CASSENPAGGSYEQYF	TGTGCCAGCAGTGAGAATCCAGCGGGGGGCTCCTACGAGCAGTACTTC	TRBV6-4	TRBJ2-7	.	TRBD2	16
CSVGRGEKLFF	TGCAGCGTGGGCAGGGGGGAAAAACTGTTTTTT	TRBV29-1	TRBJ1-4	.	TRBD1	11
CASSSGSWNSPLHF	TGTGCCAGCAGTTCCGGGAGTTGGAATTCACCCCTCCACTTT	TRBV7-3	TRBJ1-6	.	.	14
CASSIGGDMAYEQYF	TGTGCCAGTAGTATAGGAGGGGATATGGCCTACGAGCAGTACTTC	TRBV19	TRBJ2-7	.	.	15
CASSPHTGVEQFF	TGTGCCAGCAGCCCCCATACTGGGGTTGAGCAGTTCTTC	TRBV7-3	TRBJ2-1	.	.	13
CASSYSSKGWTEAFF	TGTGCCAGCAGTTACTCGTCGAAGGGATGGACTGAAGCTTTCTTT	TRBV6-5	TRBJ1-1	.	.	15
CASSLAGTAKGEQYF	TGTGCCAGCAGTCTGGCCGGGACAGCTAAAGGCGAGCAGTACTTC	TRBV28	TRBJ2-7	.	TRBD1	15
CASSLGVSSGRGILQPQHF	TGTGCCAGCAGTTTAGGAGTCTCGTCGGGCAGGGGCATCCTTCAGCCCCAGCATTTT	TRBV28	TRBJ1-5	.	.	19
CASSPDPSSYEQYF	TGTGCCAGCAGCCCAGACCCGAGTTCCTACGAGCAGTACTTC	TRBV6-6	TRBJ2-7	.	.	14
CASSYSSNQPQHF	TGCGCCAGCAGTTACAGTAGCAATCAGCCCCAGCATTTT	TRBV10-2	TRBJ1-5	.	.	13
CASSETTPQQYF	TGTGCCAGCAGTGAAACAACCCCCCAGCAGTACTTC	TRBV6-1	TRBJ2-7	once	.	12
CASSEPHEQYF	TGTGCCAGCAGTGAACCCCACGAGCAGTACTTC	TRBV2	TRBJ2-7	once	.	11
CASSGVREAFF	TGTGCCAGCAGTGGGGTAAGGGAAGCTTTCTTT	TRBV2	TRBJ1-1	.	.	11
CASSFVRDTDTQYF	TGTGCCAGCAGTTTCGTCCGGGACACAGATACGCAGTATTTT	TRBV6-5	TRBJ2-3	.	.	14
CAWSVQRGSGNTIYF	TGTGCCTGGAGTGTACAAAGGGGCTCTGGAAACACCATATATTTT	TRBV30	TRBJ1-3	.	.	15
CAWADRGRNQPQHF	TGTGCCTGGGCAGACAGGGGGCGGAATCAGCCCCAGCATTTT	TRBV30	TRBJ1-5	.	TRBD1	14
CASRKEGGVYEQYF	TGTGCCAGCAGAAAGGAGGGGGGTGTCTACGAGCAGTACTTC	TRBV28	TRBJ2-7	few	.	14
CASSGGTGASNEKLFF	TGTGCCAGCAGCGGAGGGACAGGGGCTAGTAATGAAAAACTGTTTTTT	TRBV5-6	TRBJ1-4	.	TRBD1	16
CASSLMNTEAFF	TGTGCCAGCAGCTTGATGAACACTGAAGCTTTCTTT	TRBV7-9	TRBJ1-1	.	.	12
CASNHGDRTSYEQYF	TGTGCCAGCAACCACGGGGACAGGACCTCCTACGAGCAGTACTTC	TRBV6-6	TRBJ2-7	few	TRBD1	15
CASIRLVSTDTQYF	TGTGCCAGCATACGGCTAGTTAGCACAGATACGCAGTATTTT	TRBV6-1	TRBJ2-3	.	.	14
CASSPPGLGRTQYF	TGTGCCAGCAGCCCACCGGGACTGGGACGGACGCAGTATTTT	TRBV5-6	TRBJ2-3	.	.	14
CASSYGDRGYEQYF	TGTGCCAGCAGTTACGGGGACAGGGGTTACGAGCAGTACTTC	TRBV6-6	TRBJ2-7	.	TRBD1	14
CASRGDSYAKNIQYF	TGTGCCAGCAGGGGGGACAGTTATGCCAAAAACATTCAGTACTTC	TRBV28	TRBJ2-4	few	TRBD1	15
CASSPFEGADAEQYF	TGTGCCAGCTCACCATTTGAGGGGGCAGACGCCGAGCAGTACTTC	TRBV18	TRBJ2-7	.	TRBD1	15
CAWSVTGALSNQPQHF	TGTGCCTGGAGTGTAACAGGCGCGTTAAGCAATCAGCCCCAGCATTTT	TRBV30	TRBJ1-5	few	.	16
CASGFGGRETQYF	TGTGCTAGTGGTTTCGGGGGCAGGGAGACCCAGTACTTC	TRBV12-5	TRBJ2-5	.	.	13
CASSLSIKGGAHYGYTF	TGTGCCAGCAGTTTATCGATAAAGGGGGGGGCACACTATGGCTACACCTTC	TRBV27	TRBJ1-2	once	.	17
CASSFLRDGSGNTIYF	TGTGCCAGCAGTTTCCTGCGGGACGGCTCTGGAAACACCATATATTTT	TRBV28	TRBJ1-3	.	.	16